This T cell receptor beta chain was documented in a study of TIL therapy for anti-PD-1-resistant metastatic lung cancer. Study background: Patients then received nivolumab; progressors got lymphodepletion, TIL and IL-2. Four tumors were EGFR-mutant and two were ALK-rearranged. Findings and limits, study-wide: This highly selected cohort may not generalize to typical lung cancer patients.

Time point indicated: pre-treatment sample, taken before nivolumab and TIL therapy. This CDR3 contains 11 residues. CDR1 and CDR2 from the germline V gene are LNHDA and SQIVND (reference sequence). The V end was cut by 10 bases, the J end by 2 bases, with 6 bases between. This was the immunoSEQ v3 assay. The data were produced by immunoSEQ multiplex PCR, yet TCRdb's version contains in-frame clones alone and is incomplete. The table shows about 60,000 clones, with around 87% occurring only once. With regard to this clone: The antigen is unknown.

The TCR originated in a person aged 25 to 85 with non-small cell lung cancer. The sample here was blood, taken at baseline. The gene calls are TRBV19 and TRBJ1-3; D gene uncertain. Here the CDR3 DNA reads TGTGCCACCGTTGCTGGAAACACCATATATTTT. It is translated as CATVAGNTIYF.